The 14 T cell receptor beta chains given below trace back to one sample, sequenced in a study of shared clonotypes between healthy human individuals. Data came from immunoSEQ multiplex PCR; TCRdb stores just in-frame clones and leaves some out. Here the sample spans 190,000 or so clones, around 63% being singletons. The source material was memory CD4+ T cells sorted from blood. Regarding subset: CD45RA-negative fraction. Source of these receptors: a man aged 25 to 45 in good health.

V usage is TRBV5-4 and J usage is TRBJ2-1, with D possibly matching TRBD2 (5 bases). V was cut by 2 bases and J by 1 base, with 10 bases left in between. Germline lookup yields CDR1 SGHNT and CDR2 YYREEE (reference sequence). This CDR3 has 15 amino acids. The CDR3 DNA is TGTGCCAGCAGCTTAGCCGGGATTTCCTACAATGAGCAGTTCTTC. Translated, it gives CASSLAGISYNEQFF. Based on the CDR3 plus reference TRBV5-4 and TRBJ2-1, the full variable domain is ETGVTQSPTHLIKTRGQQVTLRCSSQSGHNTVSWYQQALGQGPQFIFQYYREEENGRGNFPPRFSGLQFPNYSSELNVNALELDDSALYLCASSLAGISYNEQFFGPGTRLTVL.

The chain has TRBV29-1 and TRBJ2-3, with no clear D. V was cut by 5 bases and J by 4 bases, with 13 bases left in between. The CDR3 consists of 13 residues. Germline V gives CDR1 SQVTM, CDR2 ANQGSEA. This CDR3 reads CSVSRQPSDTQYF. CDR3 sequence (DNA): TGCAGCGTTTCACGACAACCGTCAGATACGCAGTATTTT.

This clone has a handful of counts. The chain combines TRBV7-2 with TRBJ2-5; TRBD1 is a possible D gene (6 bases). V gave up 3 bases and J gave up 3 bases, with 8 bases separating them. The germline V gene has CDR1 SGHTA and CDR2 FQGNSA. The CDR3 runs to 13 residues. CDR3 protein: CASSFYREETQYF. CDR3 bases: TGTGCCAGCAGCTTCTACAGGGAAGAGACCCAGTACTTC.

V and J are TRBV2 and TRBJ2-3, with D uncertain. V lost 3 bases and J lost 0, with 10 bases in between. This CDR3 region has 15 residues. Germline loops: CDR1 SNHLY, CDR2 FYNNEI. This CDR3 is CASSDVQYSTDTQYF. CDR3 nucleotides: TGTGCCAGCAGTGATGTACAGTACAGCACAGATACGCAGTATTTT.

J is TRBJ2-1 and V is TRBV7-3; D is uncertain. The CDR3 is 13 residues long. The V end was cut by 8 bases, the J end by 6 bases, with 14 bases between. CDR1 and CDR2 from the germline V gene are SGHTA and FQGTGA. The CDR3 reads CASSSTRLNEQFF. The CDR3 bases are TGTGCCAGCTCCTCGACCCGCCTCAATGAGCAGTTCTTC.

V gene TRBV5-5 combines with J gene TRBJ2-5, with D perhaps matching TRBD2 (5 bases). Germline V gives CDR1 SGHKS, CDR2 YYEKEE (reference sequence). The CDR3 is 14 amino acids. V lost 2 bases to trimming and J lost 2 bases, with 10 bases between them. Here the CDR3 reads CASSFRLRQETQYF. CDR3 sequence (DNA): TGTGCCAGCAGCTTTCGACTACGTCAAGAGACCCAGTACTTC. Full variable domain (remainder filled in from reference TRBV5-5 and TRBJ2-5): DAGVTQSPTHLIKTRGQQVTLRCSPISGHKSVSWYQQVLGQGPQFIFQYYEKEERGRGNFPDRFSARQFPNYSSELNVNALLLGDSALYLCASSFRLRQETQYFGPGTRLLVL.

The V call is TRBV7-2, the J call TRBJ1-1, with D possibly TRBD1 on 5 matching bases. The V gene lost 0 bases and the J gene lost 8 bases, with 7 bases spanning the gap. The V gene's germline CDR1 is SGHTA and CDR2 FQGNSA. This CDR3 comprises 12 residues. The CDR3 DNA follows: TGTGCCAGCAGCTTAGCTTGGGGGGAAGCTTTCTTT. It encodes CASSLAWGEAFF.

The chain joins TRBV29-1 to TRBJ1-4, with 9 bases aligning to TRBD1. This CDR3 region has 13 residues. V dropped 6 bases and J dropped 7; count of bases not matched to a gene: 6. From germline, CDR1 is SQVTM and CDR2 ANQGSEA. CDR3 sequence reads: CSVKGQGFEKLFF. Written as DNA, the CDR3 is TGCAGCGTCAAAGGACAGGGGTTTGAAAAACTGTTTTTT.

The chain links TRBV4-1 to TRBJ2-7, with D maybe TRBD2 (6 bases). V was cut by 1 base and J by 6 bases, with 16 bases left in between. The CDR3 is made up of 15 amino acids. In germline, CDR1 is MGHRA, CDR2 YSYEKL. DNA of the CDR3: TGCGCCAGCAGCCAAGCCGGGCGGGGAGGTCTCGAGCAGTACTTC. Its protein is CASSQAGRGGLEQYF.

The chain links TRBV5-5 to TRBJ1-4; TRBD1 is a possible D gene (5 bases). Trimming cost V 1 base and J 6 bases, with 13 bases left between them. Germline loops: CDR1 SGHKS, CDR2 YYEKEE (reference sequence). This CDR3 spans 15 amino acids. CDR3 loop: CASSLMGGVDEKLFF. CDR3 bases: TGTGCCAGCAGCTTGATGGGGGGTGTAGATGAAAAACTGTTTTTT.

The chain couples TRBV4-3 to TRBJ1-2; 9 nucleotides match TRBD1. Per the germline V gene, CDR1 is LGHNA and CDR2 is YSLEER. J was trimmed by 6 bases and V by 3 bases; bases with no gene match: 5. The CDR3 is made up of 14 amino acids. The CDR3 reads CASSHTGTGNGYTF. CDR3 DNA sequence: TGCGCCAGCAGCCATACTGGGACAGGGAATGGCTACACCTTC.

The chain couples TRBV10-2 to TRBJ2-1, with D possibly being TRBD1 (6 bases). From germline, CDR1 is WSHSY and CDR2 SAAADI. V was cut by 1 base and J by 2 bases, with 18 bases left in between. This CDR3 region has 18 residues. The CDR3 spells CASSEFPPQGSAYNEQFF. In DNA, the CDR3 is TGCGCCAGCAGTGAGTTCCCTCCACAGGGAAGCGCCTACAATGAGCAGTTCTTC.

The chain combines TRBV2 with TRBJ2-5, with no clear D. Germline CDR1 SNHLY, CDR2 FYNNEI. The CDR3 extends over 12 amino acids. Trimming took off 0 bases at V and 7 bases at J, with 6 bases between the two ends. The CDR3 reads CASSEARGTQYF. Written as DNA, the CDR3 is TGTGCCAGCAGTGAAGCGCGTGGGACCCAGTACTTC.

The chain recombines TRBV18 with TRBJ1-1; TRBD1 is a possible D gene (5 bases). The CDR3 is 15 amino acids. Deletions cut 0 bases from V and 4 bases from J, with 12 bases between. Germline lookup yields CDR1 KGHSH and CDR2 LQKENI. The DNA of the CDR3 is TGTGCCAGCTCACCACCATCTCAGGGCTCCACTGAAGCTTTCTTT. It specifies CASSPPSQGSTEAFF.